Below are 7 T cell receptor beta chains sequenced from a single sample in a study of cytomegalovirus exposure and HLA in healthy donors. 13 Jbeta primers and 60 Vbeta primers were used for the PCR. Data came from immunoSEQ multiplex PCR; TCRdb stores just in-frame clones and leaves some out. The sample lists 180,000 or so clones; roughly 76% were seen once. The sequenced sample consisted of PBMCs. The origin of the receptors is a woman aged 18-35 years in good health and CMV-seropositive.

The chain is built from TRBV9 and TRBJ2-3, with 12 positions matching TRBD2. Per germline, CDR1 SGDLS and CDR2 YYNGEE. Losses at the gene ends were 0 bases for V and 4 bases for J; bases not matched to a gene: 6. The CDR3 contains 17 residues. The CDR3 region is CASSVVPSGGAADTQYF. The CDR3 bases are TGTGCCAGCAGCGTAGTTCCTAGCGGGGGGGCGGCAGATACGCAGTATTTT.

This clone has just one count. The chain links TRBV15 to TRBJ2-5, with D maybe TRBD1 (8 bases). Trimming left V 5 bases short and J 5 bases short, with 18 bases between. Germline-derived CDR1 and CDR2 are LNHNV and YYDKDF (reference sequence). This CDR3 has 15 amino acids. As DNA, the CDR3 is TGTGCCACCAGCGAACTGACAGGGGAGGGGGAGACCCAGTACTTC. Protein sequence: CATSELTGEGETQYF.

This chain connects TRBV18 to TRBJ1-1; D perhaps matches TRBD1 (5 bases). Per germline, CDR1 KGHSH and CDR2 LQKENI. The CDR3 sequence is 16 residues long. The V gene lost 2 bases and the J gene lost 3 bases, with 16 bases spanning the gap. DNA for the CDR3: TGTGCCAGCTCACCAAGGTTCGGGGGTTCGGACACTGAAGCTTTCTTT. It is translated as CASSPRFGGSDTEAFF.

V usage is TRBV30 and J usage is TRBJ1-2; a possible D gene is TRBD1 (5 bases). The V gene's germline CDR1 is GTSNPN and CDR2 SVGIG (reference sequence). The V end lost 3 bases, the J end lost 12 bases, and 14 bases lay between the germline ends. This CDR3 has 11 amino acids. The CDR3 is CAWSRVHLDTF. CDR3 nucleotides: TGTGCCTGGAGCAGGGTCCATCTCGACACCTTC.

The chain employs TRBV5-1 and TRBJ2-7; TRBD2 aligns across 11 bases. This CDR3 comprises 15 residues. V lost 2 bases, J lost 6 bases, and 7 bases stayed unmatched. Germline loops: CDR1 SGHRS, CDR2 YFSETQ. CDR3 sequence: CASSFSGGVASEQYF. Here the CDR3 DNA reads TGCGCCAGCAGCTTTAGCGGGGGGGTAGCGTCCGAGCAGTACTTC.

The rearrangement links TRBV15 to TRBJ1-5; 8 bases fit TRBD1. V lost 7 bases and J lost 0; bases outside the gene matches: 14. CDR3 size: 18 residues. In germline, CDR1 is LNHNV, CDR2 YYDKDF (reference sequence). CDR3 nucleotides: TGTGCCACCAACTCGAGAGCCGACAGGGGATATAGCAATCAGCCCCAGCATTTT. It encodes CATNSRADRGYSNQPQHF.

This chain joins TRBV20-1 and TRBJ2-7; D perhaps matches TRBD2 (7 bases). The CDR3 has 11 amino acids. V was cut by 7 bases and J by 5 bases, with 12 bases left in between. CDR1 and CDR2 from the germline V gene are DFQATT and SNEGSKA (reference sequence). This CDR3 reads CSEGGEHEQYF. The CDR3 DNA follows: TGCAGTGAAGGGGGGGAGCACGAGCAGTACTTC.